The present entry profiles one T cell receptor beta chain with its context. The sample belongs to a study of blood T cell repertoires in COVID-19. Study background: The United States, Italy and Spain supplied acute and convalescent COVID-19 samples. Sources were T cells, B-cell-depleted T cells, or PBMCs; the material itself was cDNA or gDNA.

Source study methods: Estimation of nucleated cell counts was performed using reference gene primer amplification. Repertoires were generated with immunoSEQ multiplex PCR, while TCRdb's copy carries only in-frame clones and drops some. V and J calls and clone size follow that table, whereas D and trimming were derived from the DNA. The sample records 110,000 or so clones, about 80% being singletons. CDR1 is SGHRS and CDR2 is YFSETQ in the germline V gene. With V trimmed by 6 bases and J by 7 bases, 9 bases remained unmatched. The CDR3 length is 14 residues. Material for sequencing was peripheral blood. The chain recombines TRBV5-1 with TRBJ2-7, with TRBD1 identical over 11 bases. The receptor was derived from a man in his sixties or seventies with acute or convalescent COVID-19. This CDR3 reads CASIKDRGPGEQYF. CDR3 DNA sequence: TGCGCCAGCATTAAGGACAGGGGGCCGGGGGAGCAGTACTTC.